The clone carrying this T cell receptor beta chain was observed many times. The antigen is undetermined. Using its own MiXCR run on the 5' RACE reads, TCRdb lists one record per CDR3 protein. In the table there are 200,000 to 300,000 distinct CDR3 sequences, 20% to 30% of which are singletons. This sample stems from a study of CD8 T cells in ankylosing spondylitis. Study conclusions and caveats: Reportedly, significant enrichment of disease-linked clones occurred in matched ankylosing spondylitis synovial fluid. For ankylosing spondylitis blood, a TCR beta motif of several highly homologous variants appeared characteristic.

With 0 bases clipped from V and 5 bases from J, the junction kept 7 bases outside the gene matches. CDR1 is DFQATT, CDR2 SNEGSKA, per germline (reference sequence). This CDR3 is 15 amino acids long. The receptor was isolated from a male donor with ankylosing spondylitis or in good health (not recorded which). The sequencing input was blood, either unsorted or a sorted T cell fraction (not recorded which). The chain employs TRBV20-1 and TRBJ2-7; TRBD2 agrees at 10 bases. CDR3 protein: CSAREDSGGYNEQYF. The CDR3 DNA follows: TGCAGTGCTAGAGAAGATAGCGGGGGGTACAACGAGCAGTACTTC.